This T cell receptor (beta chain) was recorded in a study of blood T cell repertoires in COVID-19 (dated by TCRdb to 2018 to 2021). For context, the study as a whole: The collaborator samples originated in the United States, Italy and Spain and spanned the acute and convalescent phases of COVID-19. The samples were drawn from two sources: the first 160 participants of the ongoing ImmuneRACE study, and over 1,000 subjects contributed by 6 global collaborators. The material from the prospective study consisted of cDNA or gDNA derived from T cells, B-cell-depleted T cells, or PBMCs. The repertoires were released in a freely available public database intended as a resource for research on the immune response to SARS-CoV-2. Where HLA class I and class II types were available, the types were taken from metadata supplied by the sample provider, not from assay-based typing. A de-identified subject ID, COVID-19 status, age in years and sex were almost always included in the sample metadata. Deeply sampled blood TCRbeta repertoires from subjects exposed to, actively infected with, or recovered from COVID-19 were included in the dataset. Here is what the overall study found, with its caveats: Clinical and demographic metadata were provided uncurated, with the amount varying by source and participant.

CDR3 length: 14 amino acids, cysteine to phenylalanine. The only DNA kept is the CDR3, 42 bases in frame from the first base. CDR1 is given as SEHNR and CDR2 as FQNEAQ, both from the germline V gene (reference sequence). The V and J ends are trimmed by 4 bases and 3 bases, leaving 12 bases between them. Each collaborating institution followed its own protocols to collect whole blood in K2EDTA tubes. For TCRbeta analysis, collaborator samples were shipped as frozen whole blood, as isolated PBMCs, or as DNA extracted from either sample type. The immunoSEQ Assay, a bias-controlled multiplex PCR, was used to amplify TCRbeta CDR3 regions from genomic DNA. The original methods were these. Nucleated cell counts per sample were estimated from amplification of reference gene primers within the assay. To quantify the absolute abundance of each unique TCRbeta CDR3 rearrangement, sequence reads were collapsed and filtered. For each sample, productive Simpson clonality was calculated as the square root of Simpson's diversity index over productive rearrangements. Entries here come from immuneACCESS through TCRdb and include only in-frame sequences with V and J called. Some clones fail to appear in such tables; in the studies checked, an unresolved V gene covers under half of the shortfall, and the cause of the remainder is unknown. Clone size and V and J calls were adopted from that table, with D and trimming inferred from the DNA. The sample profile shows 380,000 or so clones; roughly 90% of them were found once. The ten largest clones take up roughly 1.2% of the sample.

A word on this clone: Its antigen specificity is not known. No much larger clonotype is one base removed from it; base qualities were not supplied.

The sequence joins TRBV7-9 to TRBJ1-2; TRBD1 is possibly the D segment (5 matching bases). Sequenced input: peripheral blood. The source is a man between 40 and 49 years old with acute or convalescent COVID-19. The CDR3 corresponds to CASSSPGTYYGYTF. The bases read TGTGCCAGCAGCTCTCCTGGGACTTACTATGGCTACACCTTC.